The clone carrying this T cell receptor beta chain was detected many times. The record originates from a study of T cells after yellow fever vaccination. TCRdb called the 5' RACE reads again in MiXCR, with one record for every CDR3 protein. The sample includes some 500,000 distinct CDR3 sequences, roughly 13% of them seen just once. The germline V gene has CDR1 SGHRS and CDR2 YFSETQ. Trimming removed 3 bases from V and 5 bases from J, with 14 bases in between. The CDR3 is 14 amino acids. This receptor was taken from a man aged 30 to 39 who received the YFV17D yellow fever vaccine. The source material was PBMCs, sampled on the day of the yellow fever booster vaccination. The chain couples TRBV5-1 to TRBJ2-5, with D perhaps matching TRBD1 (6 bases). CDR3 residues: CASSYSNQGETQYF. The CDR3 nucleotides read TGCGCCAGCAGCTACTCAAACCAGGGGGAGACCCAGTACTTC.